The 24 T cell receptor beta chains below were found in one sample sequenced in a study of blood T cell repertoires in COVID-19. Some clones are missing from TCRdb's copy, which holds only in-frame ones; the method was immunoSEQ multiplex PCR. Of roughly 64,000 clones listed, 65% to 90% are singletons. The sample consisted of peripheral blood. The receptors come from a man over 45 with active COVID-19.

This clone appeared a single time. V is TRBV6-5 and J is TRBJ1-6; 8 positions match TRBD1. Germline CDR1 is MNHEY and CDR2 is SVGAGI. After removal of 5 bases from V and 8 bases from J, the junction contained 8 bases not matched to a gene. The CDR3 consists of 15 residues. CDR3 bases: TGTGCCAGCAGTCCCGGGACAGGAGGCTATTCACCCCTCCACTTT. This encodes CASSPGTGGYSPLHF.

The rearrangement links TRBV18 to TRBJ2-7, with TRBD1 as a possible D gene (5 bases). The CDR3 extends over 14 amino acids. Trimming stripped 3 bases from V and 3 bases from J, with 12 bases between. CDR1 and CDR2 from the germline V gene are KGHSH and LQKENI. CDR3 in amino acids: CASSPQGKDYEQYF. The CDR3 nucleotides read TGTGCCAGCTCACCGCAGGGCAAGGACTACGAGCAGTACTTC. Complete variable domain (other parts from reference TRBV18 and TRBJ2-7): NAGVMQNPRHLVRRRGQEARLRCSPMKGHSHVYWYRQLPEEGLKFMVYLQKENIIDESGMPKERFSAEFPKEGPSILRIQQVVRGDSAAYFCASSPQGKDYEQYFGPGTRLTVT.

The chain carries TRBV5-1 and TRBJ2-7; D is undetermined. Trimming took 3 bases from V and 0 from J, leaving 10 bases between them. CDR1 and CDR2 from the germline V gene are SGHRS and YFSETQ. The CDR3 is made up of 14 amino acids. CDR3 sequence (DNA): TGCGCCAGCAGCTACTCCTTCCCCTCCTACGAGCAGTACTTC. Translation: CASSYSFPSYEQYF.

This chain joins TRBV5-5 and TRBJ1-6, with D perhaps TRBD1 (6 bases). CDR3 size: 14 residues. Trimming removed 4 bases from V and 11 bases from J, with 16 bases in between. CDR1 SGHKS and CDR2 YYEKEE come from the germline V gene (reference sequence). The CDR3 DNA is TGTGCCAGCAGCATCCGAAGGGACAATGCACCCCTCCACTTT. Translating gives CASSIRRDNAPLHF.

The CDR3 bases are TGTGCCATTAGACAGGGGAACAATCAGCCCCAGCATTTT. Translating it yields CAIRQGNNQPQHF. The V and J genes are TRBV10-3 and TRBJ1-5; 8 positions agree with TRBD1. Germline assignment: CDR1 ENHRY and CDR2 SYGVKD. This CDR3 is 13 amino acids long. Trimming took 9 bases from V and 3 from J; bases not matched to a gene: 4.

This rearrangement joins TRBV11-2 to TRBJ2-7, with TRBD1 identical over 8 bases. With 5 bases clipped from V and 1 base from J, the junction kept 13 bases outside the gene matches. The CDR3 runs 17 residues. Germline assignment: CDR1 SGHAT and CDR2 FQNNGV. The CDR3 bases are TGTGCCAGCAGCACTTCCAGGGGGCCCGTGGATTCCTACGAGCAGTACTTC. Translated: CASSTSRGPVDSYEQYF.

The chain combines TRBV5-1 with TRBJ2-3, with D perhaps TRBD2 (5 bases). In germline, CDR1 is SGHRS, CDR2 YFSETQ. CDR3 length equals 13 residues. Deletions cut 7 bases from V and 4 bases from J, with 13 bases between. CDR3 nucleotides: TGCGCCAGCCGGGGTGGAGGAGCAGATACGCAGTATTTT. It encodes CASRGGGADTQYF.

This sequence joins TRBV12-5 and TRBJ2-1, with TRBD2 identical over 9 bases. Looked up from germline, CDR1 is LGHNT and CDR2 is FRNRAP. Unmatched junction bases numbered 13, after V lost 5 bases and J lost 2 bases. This CDR3 comprises 18 residues. CDR3 region: CASGRAGGSLFTYNEQFF. The CDR3 nucleotides are TGTGCTAGTGGTCGCGCGGGAGGGTCCCTTTTTACCTACAATGAGCAGTTCTTC.

This clone was detected once. The chain recombines TRBV9 with TRBJ2-3, with TRBD2 identical over 9 bases. With 2 bases clipped from V and 0 bases from J, the junction kept 1 base outside the gene matches. Germline V lookup: CDR1 SGDLS, CDR2 YYNGEE. The CDR3 contains 15 residues. CDR3: CASSVLAGSTDTQYF. The CDR3 nucleotides are TGTGCCAGCAGCGTGCTAGCGGGGAGCACAGATACGCAGTATTTT.

This clone was detected only a few times. This rearrangement joins TRBV10-1 to TRBJ1-5; TRBD1 is a possible D gene (5 bases). V lost 11 bases to trimming and J lost 7 bases, with 27 bases between them. The CDR3 extends over 16 amino acids. The V gene's germline CDR1 is WNHNN and CDR2 SYGVQD (reference sequence). For the CDR3, the DNA is TGCGCCGCGGGGGGGAGGGCTAGGCCCAAGAAACAGCCCCAGCATTTT. It yields the protein CAAGGRARPKKQPQHF.

To note about this clone: Compared with germline, one end of the junction differs, possibly owing to a read error. The chain employs TRBV5-1 and TRBJ1-4; D gene ambiguous. The CDR3 has 15 amino acids. Germline V gives CDR1 SGHRS, CDR2 YFSETQ. The CDR3 nucleotides are TGCGCCAGCAGCTTGGTTCCGGGTTCTAATCAAAAACTGTTTTTT. Translating gives CASSLVPGSNQKLFF.

The chain joins TRBV9 to TRBJ2-3; the match to TRBD1 covers 9 bases. Germline CDR1 SGDLS, CDR2 YYNGEE. CDR3 length equals 16 residues. The J segment lost 0 bases and the V segment lost 2 bases, leaving 4 bases of the junction unmatched. DNA of the CDR3: TGTGCCAGCAGCGTCCGACAGGGGGGGAGCACAGATACGCAGTATTTT. Protein: CASSVRQGGSTDTQYF.

The chain couples TRBV24-1 to TRBJ1-4, with 9 bases lining up with TRBD1. After removal of 4 bases from V and 5 bases from J, the junction contained 4 bases not matched to a gene. Germline lookup yields CDR1 KGHDR and CDR2 SFDVKD. The CDR3 is made up of 15 amino acids. The CDR3, as DNA: TGTGCCACCAGTGACCATGGGACAGGGAATGAAAAACTGTTTTTT. This encodes CATSDHGTGNEKLFF.

This chain connects TRBV4-2 to TRBJ2-1, with D perhaps matching TRBD2 (6 bases). The V gene's germline CDR1 is LGHNA and CDR2 YNFKEQ. The CDR3 totals 15 residues. Deletions cut 0 bases from V and 1 base from J, with 7 bases between. For the CDR3, the DNA is TGTGCCAGCAGCCAAGATAGCGGATCCTACAATGAGCAGTTCTTC. It codes for CASSQDSGSYNEQFF.

This chain links TRBV6-6 with TRBJ1-2; TRBD1 matches at 10 bases. V shed 4 bases and J 4 bases; nucleotides not matched to a gene: 9. CDR3 length: 16 residues. Looked up from germline, CDR1 is MNHNY and CDR2 is SVGAGI (reference sequence). Written as DNA, the CDR3 is TGTGCCAGCAGTTTATCTCGACAGGGGGCCGGCTATGGCTACACCTTC. This sequence encodes CASSLSRQGAGYGYTF.

The V call is TRBV5-1, the J call TRBJ2-3; TRBD2 agrees at 8 bases. Germline CDR1 SGHRS, CDR2 YFSETQ. V shed 5 bases, J shed 0 bases, and the junction held 11 bases outside the gene matches. The CDR3 loop spans 17 amino acids. CDR3 nucleotides: TGCGCCAGCAGTCGGACTAGCAGACGCACTAGCACAGATACGCAGTATTTT. Translating it yields CASSRTSRRTSTDTQYF.

CDR3 sequence reads: CASSEAVAGRSPLHF. In DNA, the CDR3 is TGTGCCAGCAGTGAGGCCGTCGCGGGACGCTCACCCCTCCACTTT. The rearrangement uses TRBV6-1 and TRBJ1-6, with D possibly being TRBD1 (5 bases). This CDR3 region has 15 residues. Germline CDR1 MNHNS, CDR2 SASEGT. V was pared by 3 bases and J by 10 bases, with 16 bases between.

J is TRBJ1-2 and V is TRBV7-9, with D tentatively TRBD1 (6 bases). The CDR3 runs 12 residues. Germline V gives CDR1 SEHNR, CDR2 FQNEAQ (reference sequence). V was pared by 8 bases and J by 4 bases, with 11 bases between. The CDR3 DNA reads TGTGCCAGCTCTGGGGACACCTATGGCTACACCTTC. Protein: CASSGDTYGYTF.

The V and J genes are TRBV5-6 and TRBJ1-5, with a weak D call TRBD1 (6 bases). The germline gives CDR1 SGHDT, CDR2 YYEEEE. The germline V and J ends were trimmed by 1 base and 8 bases, with 13 bases remaining between them. CDR3 length: 14 amino acids. The CDR3 loop reads CASSLQGYREPQHF. The CDR3 nucleotides are TGTGCCAGCAGCTTGCAGGGGTACCGGGAGCCCCAGCATTTT.

The chain has TRBV10-3 and TRBJ2-7; 9 positions agree with TRBD1. The CDR3 runs to 15 residues. Germline V gene data show CDR1 as ENHRY and CDR2 as SYGVKD. The J segment lost 7 bases and the V segment lost 5 bases, leaving 12 bases of the junction unmatched. CDR3 in amino acids: CAISKPGTGSKEQYF. Written as DNA, the CDR3 is TGTGCCATCAGTAAACCCGGGACAGGGTCGAAAGAGCAGTACTTC.

V usage is TRBV11-1 and J usage is TRBJ2-7; 10 bases map to TRBD1. Germline V gene lookup returns CDR1 SGHAT and CDR2 FQDESV (reference sequence). The CDR3 is 16 residues long. J lost 6 bases, V lost 4 bases, and 12 bases had no gene match. CDR3 coding DNA: TGTGCCAGCAGCTCCAACCCGCCCGGGACAGGGGTCGAGCAGTACTTC. Its translation is CASSSNPPGTGVEQYF.

The V call is TRBV7-2, the J call TRBJ2-3; no clear D gene. This CDR3 region has 14 residues. The germline gives CDR1 SGHTA, CDR2 FQGNSA. V was clipped by 0 bases and J by 0 bases, with 4 bases between them. The CDR3 DNA follows: TGTGCCAGCAGCTTAGCGACTAGCACAGATACGCAGTATTTT. Amino acid sequence: CASSLATSTDTQYF.

The chain joins TRBV12-3 or TRBV12-4 to TRBJ1-2; 7 nucleotides match TRBD1. V shed 5 bases and J 3 bases; nucleotides not matched to a gene: 0. The CDR3 runs 12 residues. DNA for the CDR3: TGTGCCAGCAGTACAGGGGACTATGGCTACACCTTC. It translates to CASSTGDYGYTF.

This chain links TRBV6-5 with TRBJ2-7, with 10 bases fitting TRBD1. J was trimmed by 5 bases and V by 8 bases; bases with no gene match: 9. Germline CDR1 reads MNHEY; CDR2 reads SVGAGI. This CDR3 is 14 amino acids long. The CDR3 reads CASGEGTGVHEQYF. In DNA, the CDR3 is TGTGCCAGCGGCGAGGGGACAGGGGTCCACGAGCAGTACTTC.